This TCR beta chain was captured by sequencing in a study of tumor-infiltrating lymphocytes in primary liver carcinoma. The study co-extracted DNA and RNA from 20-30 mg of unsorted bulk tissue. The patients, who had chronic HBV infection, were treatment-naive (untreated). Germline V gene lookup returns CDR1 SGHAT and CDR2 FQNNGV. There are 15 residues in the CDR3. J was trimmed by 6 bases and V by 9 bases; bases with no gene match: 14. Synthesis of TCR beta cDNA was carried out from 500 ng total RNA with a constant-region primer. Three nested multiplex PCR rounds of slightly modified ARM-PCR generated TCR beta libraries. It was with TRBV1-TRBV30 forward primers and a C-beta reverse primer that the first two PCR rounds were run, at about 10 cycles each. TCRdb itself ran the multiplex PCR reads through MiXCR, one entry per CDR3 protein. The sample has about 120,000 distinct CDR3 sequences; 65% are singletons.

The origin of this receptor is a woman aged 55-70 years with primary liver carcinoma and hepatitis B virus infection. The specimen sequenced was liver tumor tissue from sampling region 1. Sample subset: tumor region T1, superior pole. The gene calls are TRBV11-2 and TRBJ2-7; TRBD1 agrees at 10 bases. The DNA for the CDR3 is TGTGCCAGTAACCCCGGACAGGGGGATTATGGCGAGCAGTACTTC. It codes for CASNPGQGDYGEQYF.